The clone carrying this TCR beta chain was counted a single time. The data originate from a study of CD8 T cells in Susac syndrome. Trimming took 4 bases from V and 5 from J; bases not matched to a gene: 5. CDR1 is SGHRS and CDR2 is YFSETQ in the germline V gene. This CDR3 comprises 15 residues. The study sequenced TCR beta in blood CD8+ and CD4+ T cells. Healthy donors served as the controls. They were matched for age and sex. It was with random hexamers that 0.5 to 1 ug RNA was reverse transcribed. TCRdb redid the calling of the immunoSEQ multiplex PCR reads with MiXCR, one entry per CDR3 protein. The sample has about 100,000 distinct CDR3 sequences, over 85% seen once; the top ten hold less than 0.35%.

Sample: CD8+ T cells from PBMCs. This TCR derives from a human donor in good health. V usage is TRBV5-1 and J usage is TRBJ2-1; TRBD2 matches at 11 bases. CDR3 amino acids: CASSEGLAADNEQFF. The CDR3 DNA is TGCGCCAGCAGCGAGGGACTAGCGGCCGACAATGAGCAGTTCTTC. The full variable domain, its missing parts supplied by reference TRBV5-1 and TRBJ2-1, is KAGVTQTPRYLIKTRGQQVTLSCSPISGHRSVSWYQQTPGQGLQFLFEYFSETQRNKGNFPGRFSGRQFSNSRSEMNVSTLELGDSALYLCASSEGLAADNEQFFGPGTRLTVL.